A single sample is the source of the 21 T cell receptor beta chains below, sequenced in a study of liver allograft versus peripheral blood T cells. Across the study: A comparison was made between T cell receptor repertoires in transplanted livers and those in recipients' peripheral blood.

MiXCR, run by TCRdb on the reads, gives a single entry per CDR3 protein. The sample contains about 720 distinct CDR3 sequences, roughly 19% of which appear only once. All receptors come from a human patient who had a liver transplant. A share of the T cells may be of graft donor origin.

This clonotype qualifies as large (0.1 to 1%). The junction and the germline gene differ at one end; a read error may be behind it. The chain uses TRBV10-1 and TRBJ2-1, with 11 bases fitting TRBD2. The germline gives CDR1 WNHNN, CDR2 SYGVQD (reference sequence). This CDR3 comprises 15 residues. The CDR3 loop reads CASSEVAGGYNEQFF. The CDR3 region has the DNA TGTGCCAGCAGTGAAGTAGCGGGGGGGTACAATGAGCAGTTCTTC.

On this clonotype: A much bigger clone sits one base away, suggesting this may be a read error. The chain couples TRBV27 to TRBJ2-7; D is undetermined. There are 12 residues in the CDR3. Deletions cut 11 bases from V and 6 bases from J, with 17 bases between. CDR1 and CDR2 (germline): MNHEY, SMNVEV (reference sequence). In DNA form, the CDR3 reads TGTGCCCCTCAGAGGAAACACTGCGAGCAGTACTTC. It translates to CAPQRKHCEQYF.

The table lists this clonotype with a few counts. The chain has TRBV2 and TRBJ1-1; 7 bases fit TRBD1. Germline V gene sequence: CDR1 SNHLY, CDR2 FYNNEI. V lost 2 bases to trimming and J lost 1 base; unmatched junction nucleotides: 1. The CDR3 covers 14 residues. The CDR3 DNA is TGTGCCAGCAGTGAAACAGGGGAGAACACTGAAGCTTTCTTT. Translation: CASSETGENTEAFF.

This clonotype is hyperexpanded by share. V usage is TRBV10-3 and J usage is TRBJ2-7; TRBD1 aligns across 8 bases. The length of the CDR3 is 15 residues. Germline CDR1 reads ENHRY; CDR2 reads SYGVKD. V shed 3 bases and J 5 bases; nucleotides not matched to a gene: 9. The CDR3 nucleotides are TGTGCCATCAGTGATCCCCAGGGGGCAGGGGACGAGCAGTACTTC. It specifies CAISDPQGAGDEQYF.

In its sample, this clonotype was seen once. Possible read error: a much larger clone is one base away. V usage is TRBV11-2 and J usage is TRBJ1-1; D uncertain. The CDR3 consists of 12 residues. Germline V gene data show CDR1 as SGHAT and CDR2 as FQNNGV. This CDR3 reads CVSSLRYTEAFF. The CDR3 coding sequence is TGTGTCAGCAGCTTACGCTACACTGAAGCTTTCTTT.

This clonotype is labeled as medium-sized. The CDR3 spells CASSFRGVTEETQYF. The DNA of the CDR3 is TGTGCCAGCAGTTTCCGGGGGGTAACGGAAGAGACCCAGTACTTC. V usage is TRBV27 and J usage is TRBJ2-5; TRBD2 aligns across 7 bases. The J segment lost 3 bases and the V segment lost 3 bases, leaving 7 bases of the junction unmatched. Germline V lookup: CDR1 MNHEY, CDR2 SMNVEV (reference sequence). This CDR3 has 15 amino acids.

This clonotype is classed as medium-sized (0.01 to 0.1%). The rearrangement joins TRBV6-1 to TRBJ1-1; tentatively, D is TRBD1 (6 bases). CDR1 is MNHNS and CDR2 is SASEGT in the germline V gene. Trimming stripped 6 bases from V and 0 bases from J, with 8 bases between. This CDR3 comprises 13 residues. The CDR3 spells CASREGVNTEAFF. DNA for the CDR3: TGTGCCAGCAGGGAGGGGGTGAACACTGAAGCTTTCTTT.

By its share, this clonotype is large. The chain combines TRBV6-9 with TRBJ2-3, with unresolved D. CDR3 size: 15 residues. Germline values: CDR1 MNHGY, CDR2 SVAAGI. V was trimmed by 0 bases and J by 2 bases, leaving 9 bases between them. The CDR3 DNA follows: TGTGCCAGCAGTTATTCTTCTCCCCACACAGATACGCAGTATTTT. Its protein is CASSYSSPHTDTQYF.

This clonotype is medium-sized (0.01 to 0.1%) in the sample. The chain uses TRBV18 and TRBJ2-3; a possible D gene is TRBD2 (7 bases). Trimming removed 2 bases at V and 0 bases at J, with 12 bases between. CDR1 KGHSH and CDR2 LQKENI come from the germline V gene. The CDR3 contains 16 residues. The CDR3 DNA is TGTGCCAGCTCACCAGTGGGGGGGGCAAGCACAGATACGCAGTATTTT. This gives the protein CASSPVGGASTDTQYF.

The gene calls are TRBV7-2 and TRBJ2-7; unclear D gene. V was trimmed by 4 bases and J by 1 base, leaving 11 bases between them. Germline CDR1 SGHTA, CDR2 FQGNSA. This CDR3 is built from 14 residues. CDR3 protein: CASSSVWASYEQYF. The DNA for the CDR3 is TGTGCCAGCAGCTCGGTATGGGCTTCCTACGAGCAGTACTTC. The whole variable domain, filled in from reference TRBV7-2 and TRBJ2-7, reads GAGVSQSPSNKVTEKGKDVELRCDPISGHTALYWYRQSLGQGLEFLIYFQGNSAPDKSGLPSDRFSAERTGGSVSTLTIQRTQQEDSAVYLCASSSVWASYEQYFGPGTRLTVT.

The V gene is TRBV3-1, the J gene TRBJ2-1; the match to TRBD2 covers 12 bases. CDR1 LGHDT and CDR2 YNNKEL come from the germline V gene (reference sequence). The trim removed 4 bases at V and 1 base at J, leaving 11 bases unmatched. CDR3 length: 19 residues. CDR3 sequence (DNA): TGTGCCAGCAGCCCCCTCGCGACTAGCGGGAGAGGGTCCTACAATGAGCAGTTCTTC. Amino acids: CASSPLATSGRGSYNEQFF.

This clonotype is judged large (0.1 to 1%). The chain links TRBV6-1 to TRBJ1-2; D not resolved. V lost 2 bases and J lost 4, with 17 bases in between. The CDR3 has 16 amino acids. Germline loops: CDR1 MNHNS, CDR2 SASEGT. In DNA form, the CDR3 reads TGTGCCAGCAGTGAATCTCTTTCCGCCCTCCTCTATGGCTACACCTTC. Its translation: CASSESLSALLYGYTF.

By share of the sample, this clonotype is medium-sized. CDR3: CASTVRENTEAFF. In DNA, the CDR3 is TGTGCCAGCACAGTAAGGGAGAACACTGAAGCTTTCTTT. The rearrangement joins TRBV6-5 to TRBJ1-1, with D unresolved. Looked up from germline, CDR1 is MNHEY and CDR2 is SVGAGI. The length of the CDR3 is 13 residues. Trimming took 7 bases from V and 1 from J, leaving 10 bases between them.

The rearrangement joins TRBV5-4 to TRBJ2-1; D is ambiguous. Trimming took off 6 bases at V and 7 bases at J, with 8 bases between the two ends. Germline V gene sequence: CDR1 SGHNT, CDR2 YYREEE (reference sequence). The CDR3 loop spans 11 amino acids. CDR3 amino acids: CASIGWNEQFF. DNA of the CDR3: TGTGCCAGCATCGGGTGGAATGAGCAGTTCTTC.

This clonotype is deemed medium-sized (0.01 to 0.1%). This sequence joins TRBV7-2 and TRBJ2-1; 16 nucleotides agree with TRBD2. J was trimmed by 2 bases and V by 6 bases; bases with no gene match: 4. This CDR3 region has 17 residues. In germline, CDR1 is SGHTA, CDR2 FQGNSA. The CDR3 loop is CASRPGLAGGTYNEQFF. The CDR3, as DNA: TGTGCCAGCAGACCGGGACTAGCGGGAGGGACCTACAATGAGCAGTTCTTC.

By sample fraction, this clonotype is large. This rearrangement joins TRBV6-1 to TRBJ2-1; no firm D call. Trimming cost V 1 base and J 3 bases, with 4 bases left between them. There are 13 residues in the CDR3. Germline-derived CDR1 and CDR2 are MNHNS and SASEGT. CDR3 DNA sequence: TGTGCCAGCAGTGAAGATAGCTACAATGAGCAGTTCTTC. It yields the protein CASSEDSYNEQFF.

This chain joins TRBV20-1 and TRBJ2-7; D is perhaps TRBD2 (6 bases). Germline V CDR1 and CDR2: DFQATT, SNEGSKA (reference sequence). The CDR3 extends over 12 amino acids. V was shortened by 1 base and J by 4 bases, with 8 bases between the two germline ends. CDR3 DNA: TGCAGTGCTAGAGGACTAGTGTACGAGCAGTACTTC. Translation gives CSARGLVYEQYF.

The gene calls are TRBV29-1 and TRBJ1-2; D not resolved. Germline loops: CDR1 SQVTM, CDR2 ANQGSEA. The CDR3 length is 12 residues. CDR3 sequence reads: CSTQEGNYGYTF. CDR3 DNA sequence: TGCAGTACCCAGGAGGGAAACTATGGCTACACCTTC.

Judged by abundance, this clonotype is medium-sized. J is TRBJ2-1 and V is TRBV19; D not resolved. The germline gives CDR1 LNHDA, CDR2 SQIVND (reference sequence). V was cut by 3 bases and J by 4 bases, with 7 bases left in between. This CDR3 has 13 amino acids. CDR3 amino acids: CASSIQLYNEQFF. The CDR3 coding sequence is TGTGCCAGTAGTATTCAGCTTTACAATGAGCAGTTCTTC.

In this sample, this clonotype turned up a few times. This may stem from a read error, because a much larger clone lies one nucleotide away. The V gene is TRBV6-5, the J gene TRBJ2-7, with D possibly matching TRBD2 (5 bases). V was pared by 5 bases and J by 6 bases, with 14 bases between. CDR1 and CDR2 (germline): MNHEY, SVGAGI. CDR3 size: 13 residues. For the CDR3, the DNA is TGTGCCAGCAGTCGGGGAATTTCGGGCGAGCAGTACTTC. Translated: CASSRGISGEQYF.

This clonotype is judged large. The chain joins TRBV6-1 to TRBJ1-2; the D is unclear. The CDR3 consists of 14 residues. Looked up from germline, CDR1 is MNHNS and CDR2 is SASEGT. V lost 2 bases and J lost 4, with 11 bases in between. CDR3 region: CASSERPVGYGYTF. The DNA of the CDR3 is TGTGCCAGCAGTGAACGGCCAGTCGGCTATGGCTACACCTTC.